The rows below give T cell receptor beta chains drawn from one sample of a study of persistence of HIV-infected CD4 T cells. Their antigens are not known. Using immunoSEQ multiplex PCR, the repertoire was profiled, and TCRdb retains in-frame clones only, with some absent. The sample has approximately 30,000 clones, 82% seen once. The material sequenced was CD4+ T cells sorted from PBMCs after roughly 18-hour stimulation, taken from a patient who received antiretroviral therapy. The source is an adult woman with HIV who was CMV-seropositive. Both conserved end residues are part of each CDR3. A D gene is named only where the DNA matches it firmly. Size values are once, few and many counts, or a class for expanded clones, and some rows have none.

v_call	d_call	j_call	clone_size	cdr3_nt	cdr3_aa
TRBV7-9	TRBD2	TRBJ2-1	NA	TGTGCCAGCAGCCCTTATAGCGGGAGATCCTACAATGAGCAGTTCTTC	CASSPYSGRSYNEQFF
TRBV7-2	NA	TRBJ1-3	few	TGTGCCAGCAGCTTCCAACAGGCCTCTGGAAACACCATATATTTT	CASSFQQASGNTIYF
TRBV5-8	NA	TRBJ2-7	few	TGTGCCAGCAGCTATTCCCTAGAGCAGTACTTC	CASSYSLEQYF
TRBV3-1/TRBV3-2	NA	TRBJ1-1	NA	TGTGCCAGCAGCCTTCTAGCAGGGAATACTGAAGCTTTCTTT	CASSLLAGNTEAFF
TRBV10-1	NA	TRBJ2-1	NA	TGCGCCAGCAGGAGGAATGAGCAGTTCTTC	CASRRNEQFF
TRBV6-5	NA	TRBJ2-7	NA	TGTGCCAGCAGTTCCACCCTCGGGTCCGAGCAGTACTTC	CASSSTLGSEQYF
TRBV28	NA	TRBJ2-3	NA	TGTGCCAGCAGTACTACTCCAGGCACAGATACGCAGTATTTT	CASSTTPGTDTQYF
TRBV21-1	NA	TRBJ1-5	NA	TGTGCCAGCAGCAGCAGGGGGCGCCCCCAGCCCCAGCATTTT	CASSSRGRPQPQHF
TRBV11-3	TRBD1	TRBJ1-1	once	TGTGCCAGCAGCTTAGATCCGGACAGGGGGGGAGCTTTCTTT	CASSLDPDRGGAFF
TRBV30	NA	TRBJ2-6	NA	TGTGCAATCGGACAGTCTGGGGCCAACGTCCTGACTTTC	CAIGQSGANVLTF
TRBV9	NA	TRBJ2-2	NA	TGTGCCAGCAGCGTAGGAGTTGTAAACACCGGGGAGCTGTTTTTT	CASSVGVVNTGELFF
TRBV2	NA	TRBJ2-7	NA	TGTGCCAGCAGTGACTCCCCCGTCTCCTACGAGCAGTACTTC	CASSDSPVSYEQYF
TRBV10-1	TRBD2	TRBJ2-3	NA	TGCGCCAGCAGTGAGTCGTCGGGACTAGCGGGAGGGCCCACAGATACGCAGTATTTT	CASSESSGLAGGPTDTQYF
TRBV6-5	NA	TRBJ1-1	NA	TGTGCCAGCAGCAGGAGGTACACACTGAACACTGAAGCTTTCTTT	CASSRRYTLNTEAFF
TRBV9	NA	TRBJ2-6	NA	TGTGCCAGCAGCCCCCACAGTGAGGGGGCCAACGTCCTGACTTTC	CASSPHSEGANVLTF
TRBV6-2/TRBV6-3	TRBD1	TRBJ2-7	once	TGTGCCAGCAGTCACCGGACAGGGGGGACCGAGCAGTACTTC	CASSHRTGGTEQYF
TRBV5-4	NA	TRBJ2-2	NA	TGTGCCAGCTCTCGTCTAGGGGAGGACACCGGGGAGCTGTTTTTT	CASSRLGEDTGELFF
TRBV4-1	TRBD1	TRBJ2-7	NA	TGCGCCAGCAGCCAAGATCGCTGGACAGGGGTCTACGAGCAGTACTTC	CASSQDRWTGVYEQYF
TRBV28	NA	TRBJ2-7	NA	TGTGCCAGCAGTTTGACAGGCCCTCACTACGAGCAGTACTTC	CASSLTGPHYEQYF
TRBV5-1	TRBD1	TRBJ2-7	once	TGCGCCAGCAGCTTACCGGGACAGATCTACGAGCAGTACTTC	CASSLPGQIYEQYF
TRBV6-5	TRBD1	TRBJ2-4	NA	TGTGCCAGCACCCGGACAGGGGATGGCAAAAACATTCAGTACTTC	CASTRTGDGKNIQYF
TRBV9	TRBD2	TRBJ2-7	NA	TGTGCCAGCAGCGCCTTGCGAGTGGGACTAGCGGGCTCACGATGGGGGGAGCAGTACTTC	CASSALRVGLAGSRWGEQYF
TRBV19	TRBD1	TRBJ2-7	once	TGTGCCAGTAGCCGACAGGGGGCAATGTACGAGCAGTACTTC	CASSRQGAMYEQYF
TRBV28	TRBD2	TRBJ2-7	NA	TGTGCCAGCAACGGTGAGGCGGGAGGGCGCCACGAGCAGTACTTC	CASNGEAGGRHEQYF
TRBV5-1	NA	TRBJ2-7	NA	TGCGCCAGCAGCTTGGCAGGTAACTCCTACGAGCAGTACTTC	CASSLAGNSYEQYF
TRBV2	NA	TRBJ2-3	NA	TGTGCCAGCACCTCCGTTCCTAGCACAGATACGCAGTATTTT	CASTSVPSTDTQYF
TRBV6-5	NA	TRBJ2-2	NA	TGTGCCAGCAATCGAGGGGGAAACACCGGGGAGCTGTTTTTT	CASNRGGNTGELFF
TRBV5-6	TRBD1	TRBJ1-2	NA	TGTGCCAGCAGCCCGGGGCAGGGGGCGCGTGGCTACACCTTC	CASSPGQGARGYTF
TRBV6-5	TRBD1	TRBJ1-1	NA	TGTGCCAGCAGCTTAGCAGGGGGCACTGAAGCTTTCTTT	CASSLAGGTEAFF
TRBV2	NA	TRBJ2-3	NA	TGTGCCAGCAGGCTCCAACAGGAGCTGCAGTATTTT	CASRLQQELQYF
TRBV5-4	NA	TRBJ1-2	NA	TGTGCCAGCAGCTTGGCCGGCATTAACTATGGCTACACCTTC	CASSLAGINYGYTF
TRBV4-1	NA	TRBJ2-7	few	TGCGCCAGCAGCCAAGAGAAGGCGAGCTACGAGCAGTACTTC	CASSQEKASYEQYF
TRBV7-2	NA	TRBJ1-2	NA	TGTGCCAGCAGCCTGTCAACAGGCAACTATGGCTACACCTTC	CASSLSTGNYGYTF
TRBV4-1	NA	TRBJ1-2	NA	TGCGCCAGCAGCCAAGATGGGAACAGGAACCTATATGGCTACACCTTC	CASSQDGNRNLYGYTF
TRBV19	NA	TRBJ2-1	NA	TGTGCCAGTAGTATAGACAGGGTTAGGAATGAGCAGTTCTTC	CASSIDRVRNEQFF
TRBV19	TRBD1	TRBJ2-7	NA	TGTGCCAGTAGTCCTGGGGGGACAGGGGGCGAGCAGTACTTC	CASSPGGTGGEQYF
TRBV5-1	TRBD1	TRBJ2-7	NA	TGCGCCAGCCATAACACAGGGGGATACGAGCAGTACTTC	CASHNTGGYEQYF
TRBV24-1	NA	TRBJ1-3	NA	TGTGCCACCAGTGATTTACAGGGTCGTGACATATATTTT	CATSDLQGRDIYF
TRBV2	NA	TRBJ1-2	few	TGTGCCAGCAGTGTCGATGGGGTATCCCCTCTTTCTGGCTACACCTTC	CASSVDGVSPLSGYTF
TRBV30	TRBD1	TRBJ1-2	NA	TGTGCCTGGAGTGAAGGGGGCAGAGGCTACACCTTC	CAWSEGGRGYTF
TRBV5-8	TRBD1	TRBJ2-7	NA	TGTGCCAGCAGCTTGATGAGACAGGGCGGCGAGCAGTACTTC	CASSLMRQGGEQYF
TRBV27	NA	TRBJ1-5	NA	TGTGCCAGCAGTTTATACGCATACGGCAATCAGCCCCAGCATTTT	CASSLYAYGNQPQHF
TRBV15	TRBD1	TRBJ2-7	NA	TGTGCCACCAGCAGAGAACGGGACAGGGAGCAGTACTTC	CATSRERDREQYF
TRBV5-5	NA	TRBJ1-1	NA	TGTGCCAGCAGCTTGACGGGGAACACTGAAGCTTTCTTT	CASSLTGNTEAFF
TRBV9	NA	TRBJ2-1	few	TGTGCCAGCAGCGTAGCGGCGGGACCCAATGAGCAGTTCTTC	CASSVAAGPNEQFF
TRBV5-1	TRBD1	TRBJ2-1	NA	TGCGCCAGCAGCAGGGGACAGGGGTCCTACAATGAGCAGTTCTTC	CASSRGQGSYNEQFF
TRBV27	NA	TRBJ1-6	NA	TGTGCCAGCAGTTTATGGGGGGGGAGCTCCTATAATTCACCCCTCCACTTT	CASSLWGGSSYNSPLHF
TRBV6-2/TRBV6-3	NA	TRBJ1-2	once	TGTGCCAGCAGTATACAGGCTTACTATGGCTACACCTTC	CASSIQAYYGYTF
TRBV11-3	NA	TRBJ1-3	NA	TGTGCCAGCAGCCAACGAATAAACACCATATATTTT	CASSQRINTIYF